The present TCR beta chain was sequenced within a study of identical twins. Findings and limits, study-wide: Out-of-frame alpha sequences common to twins were enriched for low generation probability. Abundant beta clonotypes from cord blood had fewer insertions, unlike memory repertoires, which showed none. Twins' excess sharing was less marked for out-of-frame beta sequences.

Each CDR3 protein is one row after TCRdb ran MiXCR on the 5' RACE reads. The sample carries 400,000 to 550,000 distinct CDR3 sequences, around 20% recorded once. The CDR3 is made up of 15 amino acids. V shed 3 bases, J shed 2 bases, and the junction held 7 bases outside the gene matches. The V gene's germline CDR1 is SGDLS and CDR2 YYNGEE. Worth noting for this clonotype: The target antigen is unknown.

These data were likewise used in another study, on T cells expressing NK-cell markers. From that study: Sorted CD3+CD56+NKG2C+, CD3+CD56+NKG2C- and CD3+CD56-NKG2C+ T cells provided the TCR beta repertoires.

The specimen was CD4+ T cells sorted from blood. The chain combines TRBV9 with TRBJ2-7; 8 nucleotides line up with TRBD1. The receptor comes from a woman aged 18-29 years in good health. The CDR3 bases are TGTGCCAGCAGCGCAGACAGGGGAGGCCCCTACGAGCAGTACTTC. Translated: CASSADRGGPYEQYF.